This TCR beta chain was identified in a study of blood T cell repertoires in COVID-19. Study summary: PBMCs, B-cell-depleted T cells, or T cells were the source of the cDNA or gDNA that made up the material.

In the study's own analysis: It was from reference gene primer amplification that nucleated cell counts were estimated. The assay was immunoSEQ multiplex PCR, and TCRdb's table has in-frame clones only and misses some. For V, J and clone size, that table is used; D and trimming come from the DNA. Seen here are around 210,000 clones, approximately 80% observed once, and the top ten hold about 13%. Germline trimming cut 7 bases from V and 6 bases from J; bases unmatched to any gene: 9. The CDR3 is 14 amino acids. Germline loops: CDR1 MDHEN, CDR2 SYDVKM. Input material: peripheral blood. The TCR sequence derives from a human donor in a cohort sampled during active COVID-19. The chain joins TRBV28 to TRBJ2-7; 10 nucleotides align to TRBD2. The DNA for the CDR3 is TGTGCCAGCAACACCCTAGCGGGAGTTTTCGAGCAGTACTTC. It is translated as CASNTLAGVFEQYF.